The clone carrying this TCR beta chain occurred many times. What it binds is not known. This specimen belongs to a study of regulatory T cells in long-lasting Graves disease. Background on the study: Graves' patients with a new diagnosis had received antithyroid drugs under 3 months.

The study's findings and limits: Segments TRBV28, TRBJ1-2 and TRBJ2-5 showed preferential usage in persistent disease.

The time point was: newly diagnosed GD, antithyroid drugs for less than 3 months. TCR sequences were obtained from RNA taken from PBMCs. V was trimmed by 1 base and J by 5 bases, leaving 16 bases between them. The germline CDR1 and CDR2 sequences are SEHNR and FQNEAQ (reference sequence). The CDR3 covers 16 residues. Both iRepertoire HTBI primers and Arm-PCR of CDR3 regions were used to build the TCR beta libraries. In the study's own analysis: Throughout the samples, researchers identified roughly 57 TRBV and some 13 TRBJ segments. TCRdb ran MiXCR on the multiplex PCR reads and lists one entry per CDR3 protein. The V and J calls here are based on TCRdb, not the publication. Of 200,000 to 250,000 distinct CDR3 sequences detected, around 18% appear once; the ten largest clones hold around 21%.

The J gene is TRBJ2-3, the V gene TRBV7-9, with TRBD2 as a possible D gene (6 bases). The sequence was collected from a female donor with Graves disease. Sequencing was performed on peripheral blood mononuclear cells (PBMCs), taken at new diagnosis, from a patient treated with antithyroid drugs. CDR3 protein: CASSLDRSGGRDTQYF. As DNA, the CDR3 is TGTGCCAGCAGCTTAGATCGGAGTGGAGGGAGAGATACGCAGTATTTT.